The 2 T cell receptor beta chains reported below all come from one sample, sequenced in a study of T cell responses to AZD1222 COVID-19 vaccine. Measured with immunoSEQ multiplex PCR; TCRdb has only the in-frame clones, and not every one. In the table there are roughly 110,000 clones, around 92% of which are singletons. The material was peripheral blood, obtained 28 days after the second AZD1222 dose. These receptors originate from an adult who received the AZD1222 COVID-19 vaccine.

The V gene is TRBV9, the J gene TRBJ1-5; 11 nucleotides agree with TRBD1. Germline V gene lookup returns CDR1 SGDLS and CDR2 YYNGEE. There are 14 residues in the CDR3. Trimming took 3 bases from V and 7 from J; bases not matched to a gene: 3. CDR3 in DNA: TGTGCCAGCAGCGGTGGACAGGGGGCCCAGCCCCAGCATTTT. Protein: CASSGGQGAQPQHF.

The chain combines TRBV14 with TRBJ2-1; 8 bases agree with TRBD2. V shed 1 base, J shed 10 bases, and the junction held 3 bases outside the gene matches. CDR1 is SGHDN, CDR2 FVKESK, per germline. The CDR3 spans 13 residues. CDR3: CASSQVAGWEQFF. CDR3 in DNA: TGTGCCAGCAGCCAAGTAGCGGGATGGGAGCAGTTCTTC.